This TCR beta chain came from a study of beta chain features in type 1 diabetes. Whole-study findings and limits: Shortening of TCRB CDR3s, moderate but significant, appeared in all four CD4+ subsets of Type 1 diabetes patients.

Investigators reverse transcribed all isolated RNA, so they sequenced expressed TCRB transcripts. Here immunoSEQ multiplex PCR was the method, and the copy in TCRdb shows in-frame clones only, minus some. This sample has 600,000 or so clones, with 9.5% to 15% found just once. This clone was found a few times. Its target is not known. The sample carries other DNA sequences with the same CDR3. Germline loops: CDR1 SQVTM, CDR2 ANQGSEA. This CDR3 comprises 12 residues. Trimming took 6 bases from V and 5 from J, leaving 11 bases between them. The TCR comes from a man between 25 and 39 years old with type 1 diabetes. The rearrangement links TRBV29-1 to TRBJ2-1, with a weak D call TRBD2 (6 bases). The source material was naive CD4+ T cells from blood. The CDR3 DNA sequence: TGCAGCGTCGCCTGGACTAACAATGAGCAGTTCTTC. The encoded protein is CSVAWTNNEQFF.